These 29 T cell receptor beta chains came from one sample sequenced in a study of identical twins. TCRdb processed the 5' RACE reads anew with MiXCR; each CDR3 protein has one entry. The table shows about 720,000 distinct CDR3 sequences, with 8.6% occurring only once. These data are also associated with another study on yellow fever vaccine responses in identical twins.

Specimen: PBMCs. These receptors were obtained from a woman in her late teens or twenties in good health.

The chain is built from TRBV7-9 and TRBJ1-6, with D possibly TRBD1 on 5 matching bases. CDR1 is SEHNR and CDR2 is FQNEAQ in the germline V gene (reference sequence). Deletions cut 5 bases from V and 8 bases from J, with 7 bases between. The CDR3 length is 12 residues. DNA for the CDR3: TGTGCCAGCAGCACGACAGATTCACCCCTCCACTTT. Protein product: CASSTTDSPLHF.

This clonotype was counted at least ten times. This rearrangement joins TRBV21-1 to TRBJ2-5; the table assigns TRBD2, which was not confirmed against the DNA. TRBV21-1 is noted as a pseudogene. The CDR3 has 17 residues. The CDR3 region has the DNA TGTGCCAGCAGCAAAGAATTTCCTAGCGGGGAGGGGGAGACCCAGTACTTC. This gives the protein CASSKEFPSGEGETQYF.

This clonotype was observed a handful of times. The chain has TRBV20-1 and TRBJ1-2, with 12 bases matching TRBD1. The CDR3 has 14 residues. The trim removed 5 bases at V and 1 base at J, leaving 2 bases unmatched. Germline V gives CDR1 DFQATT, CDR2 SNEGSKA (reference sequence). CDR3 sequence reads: CSARDRGHNYGYTF. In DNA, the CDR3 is TGCAGTGCTCGGGACAGGGGGCATAACTATGGCTACACCTTC.

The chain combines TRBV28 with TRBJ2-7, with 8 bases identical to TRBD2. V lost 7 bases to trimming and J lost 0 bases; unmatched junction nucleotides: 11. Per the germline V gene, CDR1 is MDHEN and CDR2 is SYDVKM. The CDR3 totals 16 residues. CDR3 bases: TGTGCCAGCAATCCAGGGGCGGGGGGAAGCTCCTACGAGCAGTACTTC. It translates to CASNPGAGGSSYEQYF.

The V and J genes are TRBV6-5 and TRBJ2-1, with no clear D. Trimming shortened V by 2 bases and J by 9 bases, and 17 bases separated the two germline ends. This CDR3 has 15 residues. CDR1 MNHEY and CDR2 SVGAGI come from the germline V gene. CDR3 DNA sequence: TGTGCCAGCAGTTACGGACGGGTGGGGTCGGGTGAGCAGTTCTTC. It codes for CASSYGRVGSGEQFF.

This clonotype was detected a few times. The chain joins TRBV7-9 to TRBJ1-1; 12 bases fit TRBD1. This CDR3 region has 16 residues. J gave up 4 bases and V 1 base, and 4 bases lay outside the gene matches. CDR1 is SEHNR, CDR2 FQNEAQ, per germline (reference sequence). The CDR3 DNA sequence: TGTGCCAGCAGCTTAGGGGACAGGGGGCGCAGCACTGAAGCTTTCTTT. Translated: CASSLGDRGRSTEAFF. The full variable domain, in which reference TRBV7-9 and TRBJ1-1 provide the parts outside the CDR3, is DTGVSQNPRHKITKRGQNVTFRCDPISEHNRLYWYRQTLGQGPEFLTYFQNEAQLEKSRLLSDRFSAERPKGSFSTLEIQRTEQGDSAMYLCASSLGDRGRSTEAFFGQGTRLTVV.

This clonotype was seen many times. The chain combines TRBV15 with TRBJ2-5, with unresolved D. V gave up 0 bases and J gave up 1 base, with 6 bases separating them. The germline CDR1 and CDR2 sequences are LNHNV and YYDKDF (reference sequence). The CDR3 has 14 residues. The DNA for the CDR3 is TGTGCCACCAGCAGAGACCGCTTCCAAGAGACCCAGTACTTC. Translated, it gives CATSRDRFQETQYF.

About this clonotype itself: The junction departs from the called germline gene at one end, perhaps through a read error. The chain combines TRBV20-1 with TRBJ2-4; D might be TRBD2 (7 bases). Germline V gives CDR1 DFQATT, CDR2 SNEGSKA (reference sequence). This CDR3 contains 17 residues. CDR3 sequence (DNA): TGCTGTGCTAGAGATCCGGGGGGCCCGTGGGCCAAAAACATTCAGTACTTC. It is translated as CCARDPGGPWAKNIQYF.

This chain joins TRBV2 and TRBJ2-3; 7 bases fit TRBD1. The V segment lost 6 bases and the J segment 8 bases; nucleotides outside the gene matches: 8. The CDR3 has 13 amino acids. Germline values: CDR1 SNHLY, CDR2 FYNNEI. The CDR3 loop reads CASRSNRQGTQYF. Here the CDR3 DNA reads TGTGCCAGCAGGTCGAACCGACAGGGTACGCAGTATTTT.

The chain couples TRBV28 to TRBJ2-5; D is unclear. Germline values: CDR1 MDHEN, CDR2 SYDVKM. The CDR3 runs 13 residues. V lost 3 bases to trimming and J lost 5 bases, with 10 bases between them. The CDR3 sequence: CASSFGNVETQYF. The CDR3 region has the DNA TGTGCCAGCAGTTTCGGCAACGTGGAGACCCAGTACTTC. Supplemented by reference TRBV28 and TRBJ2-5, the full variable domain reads DVKVTQSSRYLVKRTGEKVFLECVQDMDHENMFWYRQDPGLGLRLIYFSYDVKMKEKGDIPEGYSVSREKKERFSLILESASTNQTSMYLCASSFGNVETQYFGPGTRLLVL.

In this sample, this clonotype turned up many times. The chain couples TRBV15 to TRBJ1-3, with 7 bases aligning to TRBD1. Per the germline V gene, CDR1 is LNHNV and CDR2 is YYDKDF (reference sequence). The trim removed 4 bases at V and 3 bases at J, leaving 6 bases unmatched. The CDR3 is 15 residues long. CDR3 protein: CATSTLRTGGNTIYF. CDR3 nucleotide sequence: TGTGCCACCAGCACCCTCCGGACAGGTGGAAACACCATATATTTT.

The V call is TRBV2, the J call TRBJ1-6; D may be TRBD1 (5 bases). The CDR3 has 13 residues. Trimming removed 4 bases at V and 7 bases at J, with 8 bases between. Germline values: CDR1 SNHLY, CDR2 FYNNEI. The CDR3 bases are TGTGCCAGCAGTGGGGACCGCAATTCACCCCTCCACTTT. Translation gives CASSGDRNSPLHF.

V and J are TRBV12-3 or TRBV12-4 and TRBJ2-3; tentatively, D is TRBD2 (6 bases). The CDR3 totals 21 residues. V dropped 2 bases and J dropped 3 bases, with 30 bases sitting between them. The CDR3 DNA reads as TGTGCCAGCAGTTTACCGGTCCCGCGGGACCAAATGACCGGACCAACAGATACGCAGTATTTT. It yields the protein CASSLPVPRDQMTGPTDTQYF.

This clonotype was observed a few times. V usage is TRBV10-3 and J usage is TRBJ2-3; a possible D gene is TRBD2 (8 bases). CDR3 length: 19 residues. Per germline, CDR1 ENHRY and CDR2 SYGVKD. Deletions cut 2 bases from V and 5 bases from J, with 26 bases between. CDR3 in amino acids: CAISEEGAKRGSYKDTQYF. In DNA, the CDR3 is TGTGCCATCAGTGAGGAGGGGGCAAAGCGGGGGTCATATAAAGATACGCAGTATTTT.

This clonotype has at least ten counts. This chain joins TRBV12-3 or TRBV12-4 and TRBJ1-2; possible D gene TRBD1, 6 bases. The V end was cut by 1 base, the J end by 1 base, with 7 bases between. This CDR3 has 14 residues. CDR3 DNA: TGTGCCAGCAGTTTAGGACAGGATAACTATGGCTACACCTTC. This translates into CASSLGQDNYGYTF.

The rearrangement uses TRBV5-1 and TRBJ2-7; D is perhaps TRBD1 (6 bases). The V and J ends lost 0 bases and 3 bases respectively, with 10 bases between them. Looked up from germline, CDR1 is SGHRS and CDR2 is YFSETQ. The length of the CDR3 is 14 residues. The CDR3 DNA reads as TGCGCCAGCAGCTTGGAGCAGGGGAACTACGAGCAGTACTTC. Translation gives CASSLEQGNYEQYF.

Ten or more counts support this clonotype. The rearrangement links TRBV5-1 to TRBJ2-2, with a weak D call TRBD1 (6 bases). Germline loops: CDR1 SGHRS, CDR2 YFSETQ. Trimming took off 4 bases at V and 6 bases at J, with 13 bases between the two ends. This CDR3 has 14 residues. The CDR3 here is CASSEGVSAGELFF. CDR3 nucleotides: TGCGCCAGCAGCGAGGGGGTTTCGGCCGGGGAGCTGTTTTTT.

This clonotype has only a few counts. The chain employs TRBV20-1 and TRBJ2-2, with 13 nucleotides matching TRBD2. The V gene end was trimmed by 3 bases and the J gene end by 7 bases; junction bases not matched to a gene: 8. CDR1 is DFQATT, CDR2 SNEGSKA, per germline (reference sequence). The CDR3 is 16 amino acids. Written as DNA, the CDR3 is TGCAGTGCTAGTGGGGCAAGGACTAGCGGGGGCGGGGAGCTGTTTTTT. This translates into CSASGARTSGGGELFF.

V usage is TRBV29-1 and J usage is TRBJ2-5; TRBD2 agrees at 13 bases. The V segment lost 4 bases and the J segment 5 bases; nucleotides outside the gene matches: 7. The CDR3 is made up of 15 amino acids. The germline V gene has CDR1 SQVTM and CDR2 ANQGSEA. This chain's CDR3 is CSVAPGLAGVETQYF. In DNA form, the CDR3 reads TGCAGCGTTGCCCCCGGACTAGCGGGGGTGGAGACCCAGTACTTC.

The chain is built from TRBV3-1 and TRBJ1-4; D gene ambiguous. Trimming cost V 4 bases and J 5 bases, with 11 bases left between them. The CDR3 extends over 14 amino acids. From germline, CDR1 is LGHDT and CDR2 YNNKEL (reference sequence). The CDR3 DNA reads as TGTGCCAGCAGCCCCTGGACGGAGAATGAAAAACTGTTTTTT. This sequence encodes CASSPWTENEKLFF.

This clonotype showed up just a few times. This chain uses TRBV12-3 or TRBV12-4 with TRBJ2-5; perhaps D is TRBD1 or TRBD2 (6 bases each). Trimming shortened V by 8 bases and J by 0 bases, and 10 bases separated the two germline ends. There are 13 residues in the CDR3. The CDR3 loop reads CASQGGNQETQYF. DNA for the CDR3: TGTGCCAGCCAAGGGGGGAACCAAGAGACCCAGTACTTC.

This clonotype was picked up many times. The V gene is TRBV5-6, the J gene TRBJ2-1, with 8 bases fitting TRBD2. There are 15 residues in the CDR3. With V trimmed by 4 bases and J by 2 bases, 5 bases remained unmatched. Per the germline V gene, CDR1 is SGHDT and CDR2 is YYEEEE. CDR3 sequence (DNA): TGTGCCAGCAGCCCCCGGGGACTAGCCTACAATGAGCAGTTCTTC. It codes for CASSPRGLAYNEQFF.

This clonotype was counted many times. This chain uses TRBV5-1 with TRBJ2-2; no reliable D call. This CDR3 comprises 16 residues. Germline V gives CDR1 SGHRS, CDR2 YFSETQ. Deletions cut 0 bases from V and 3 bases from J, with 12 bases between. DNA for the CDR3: TGCGCCAGCAGCTTGGTTATGGGCCGGGACACCGGGGAGCTGTTTTTT. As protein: CASSLVMGRDTGELFF. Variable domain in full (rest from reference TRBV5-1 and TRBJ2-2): KAGVTQTPRYLIKTRGQQVTLSCSPISGHRSVSWYQQTPGQGLQFLFEYFSETQRNKGNFPGRFSGRQFSNSRSEMNVSTLELGDSALYLCASSLVMGRDTGELFFGEGSRLTVL.

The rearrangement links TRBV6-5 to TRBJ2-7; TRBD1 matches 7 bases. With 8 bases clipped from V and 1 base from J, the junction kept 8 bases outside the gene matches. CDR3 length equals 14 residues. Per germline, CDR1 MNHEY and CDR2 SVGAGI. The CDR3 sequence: CASQTWGQSYEQYF. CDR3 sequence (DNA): TGTGCCAGCCAAACCTGGGGACAGTCCTACGAGCAGTACTTC.

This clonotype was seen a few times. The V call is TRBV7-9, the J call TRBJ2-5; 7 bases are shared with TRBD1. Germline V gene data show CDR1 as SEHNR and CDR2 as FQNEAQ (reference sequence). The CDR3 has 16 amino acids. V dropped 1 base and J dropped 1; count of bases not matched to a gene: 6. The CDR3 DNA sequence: TGTGCCAGCAGCTTAGATCGGGCAGGGGGCCAAGAGACCCAGTACTTC. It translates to CASSLDRAGGQETQYF.

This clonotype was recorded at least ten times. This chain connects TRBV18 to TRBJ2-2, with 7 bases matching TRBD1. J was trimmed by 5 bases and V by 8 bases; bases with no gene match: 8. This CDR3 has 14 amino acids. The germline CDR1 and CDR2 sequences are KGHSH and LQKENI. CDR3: CASSPLQGTGELFF. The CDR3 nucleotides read TGTGCCAGCAGCCCTTTACAGGGGACCGGGGAGCTGTTTTTT.

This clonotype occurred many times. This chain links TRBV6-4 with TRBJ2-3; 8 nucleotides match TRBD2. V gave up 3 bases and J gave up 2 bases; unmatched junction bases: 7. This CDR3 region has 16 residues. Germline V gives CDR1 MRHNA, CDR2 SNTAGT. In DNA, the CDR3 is TGTGCCAGCAGTGAGCTGGCGGGAGGTAACACAGATACGCAGTATTTT. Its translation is CASSELAGGNTDTQYF.

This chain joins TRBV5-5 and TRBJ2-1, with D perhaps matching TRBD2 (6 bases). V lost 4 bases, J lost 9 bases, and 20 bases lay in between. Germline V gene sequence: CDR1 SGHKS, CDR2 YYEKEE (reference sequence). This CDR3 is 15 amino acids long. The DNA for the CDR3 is TGTGCCAGCAGCCATTTCCGGGACTCCGCCGGTGAGCAGTTCTTC. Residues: CASSHFRDSAGEQFF.

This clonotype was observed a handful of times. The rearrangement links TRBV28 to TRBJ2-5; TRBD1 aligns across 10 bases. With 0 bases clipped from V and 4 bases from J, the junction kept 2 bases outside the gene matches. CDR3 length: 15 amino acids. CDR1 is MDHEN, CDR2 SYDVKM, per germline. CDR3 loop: CASSLWTGGRETQYF. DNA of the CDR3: TGTGCCAGCAGTTTATGGACAGGGGGCCGAGAGACCCAGTACTTC.